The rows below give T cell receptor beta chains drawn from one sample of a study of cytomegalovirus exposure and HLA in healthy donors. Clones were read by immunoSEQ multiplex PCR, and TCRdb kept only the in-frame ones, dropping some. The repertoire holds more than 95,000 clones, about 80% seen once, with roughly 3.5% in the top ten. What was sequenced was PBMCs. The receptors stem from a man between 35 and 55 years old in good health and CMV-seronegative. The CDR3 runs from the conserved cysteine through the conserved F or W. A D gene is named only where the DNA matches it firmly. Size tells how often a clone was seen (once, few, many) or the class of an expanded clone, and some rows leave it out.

cdr3_aa: CSVEFRASQETQYF
cdr3_nt: TGCAGCGTTGAATTTCGTGCCAGCCAAGAGACCCAGTACTTC
clone_size: NA
j_call: TRBJ2-5
d_call: NA
v_call: TRBV29-1

cdr3_aa: CASSLGRGTDTQYF
cdr3_nt: TGTGCCAGCAGCTTGGGGAGGGGCACAGATACGCAGTATTTT
clone_size: few
j_call: TRBJ2-3
d_call: TRBD2
v_call: TRBV7-2

cdr3_aa: CATSRAGTGSNEQFF
cdr3_nt: TGTGCCACCAGCAGAGCTGGGACAGGTAGCAATGAGCAGTTCTTC
clone_size: NA
j_call: TRBJ2-1
d_call: TRBD1
v_call: TRBV15

cdr3_aa: CASRGGTEAFF
cdr3_nt: TGTGCCAGCAGGGGGGGCACTGAAGCTTTCTTT
clone_size: few
j_call: TRBJ1-1
d_call: NA
v_call: TRBV27

cdr3_aa: CASSLTGANYGYTF
cdr3_nt: TGTGCCAGCAGCTTGACAGGGGCGAACTATGGCTACACCTTC
clone_size: NA
j_call: TRBJ1-2
d_call: TRBD1
v_call: TRBV13

cdr3_aa: CASSERGGLERRRGYNEQFF
cdr3_nt: TGTGCCAGCAGTGAAAGGGGAGGACTAGAAAGGCGTAGGGGCTACAATGAGCAGTTCTTC
clone_size: NA
j_call: TRBJ2-1
d_call: TRBD2
v_call: TRBV6-1

cdr3_aa: CATAPDLAGGAQYF
cdr3_nt: TGTGCCACCGCCCCCGATCTAGCGGGGGGTGCGCAGTATTTT
clone_size: NA
j_call: TRBJ2-3
d_call: TRBD2
v_call: TRBV15

cdr3_aa: CASSLLGLGTRETQYF
cdr3_nt: TGTGCCAGCAGCTTGCTAGGTTTGGGGACTAGAGAGACCCAGTACTTC
clone_size: NA
j_call: TRBJ2-5
d_call: TRBD2
v_call: TRBV5-6

cdr3_aa: CASSQDQVGTGELFF
cdr3_nt: TGCGCCAGCAGCCAAGATCAGGTCGGCACCGGGGAGCTGTTTTTT
clone_size: NA
j_call: TRBJ2-2
d_call: NA
v_call: TRBV4-3

cdr3_aa: CASSPSGAGGPTQYF
cdr3_nt: TGTGCCAGCAGTCCTAGTGGAGCGGGGGGGCCTACGCAGTATTTT
clone_size: NA
j_call: TRBJ2-3
d_call: TRBD2
v_call: TRBV2

cdr3_aa: CASRMAGGDYNEQFF
cdr3_nt: TGTGCCAGCAGGATGGCGGGGGGCGACTACAATGAGCAGTTCTTC
clone_size: NA
j_call: TRBJ2-1
d_call: TRBD2
v_call: TRBV7-8

cdr3_aa: CSGGQNYGYTF
cdr3_nt: TGCAGTGGGGGACAGAACTATGGCTACACCTTC
clone_size: NA
j_call: TRBJ1-2
d_call: TRBD1
v_call: TRBV20-1

cdr3_aa: CASSISRGTEAFF
cdr3_nt: TGTGCCAGTAGTATTTCCAGGGGCACTGAAGCTTTCTTT
clone_size: NA
j_call: TRBJ1-1
d_call: NA
v_call: TRBV19

cdr3_aa: CASSETRTNEKLFF
cdr3_nt: TGTGCCAGCAGTGAAACTAGGACTAATGAAAAACTGTTTTTT
clone_size: NA
j_call: TRBJ1-4
d_call: NA
v_call: TRBV6-1

cdr3_aa: CASKGELGTQYF
cdr3_nt: TGTGCCAGCAAGGGGGAGCTAGGGACCCAGTACTTC
clone_size: NA
j_call: TRBJ2-5
d_call: NA
v_call: TRBV2

cdr3_aa: CASSVSGNTEAFF
cdr3_nt: TGTGCCAGCAGTGTTTCAGGGAACACTGAAGCTTTCTTT
clone_size: NA
j_call: TRBJ1-1
d_call: NA
v_call: TRBV2

cdr3_aa: CASRPGGSNYGYTF
cdr3_nt: TGTGCCAGCAGACCGGGTGGATCTAACTATGGCTACACCTTC
clone_size: NA
j_call: TRBJ1-2
d_call: NA
v_call: TRBV11-2

cdr3_aa: CASIGGTYIQYF
cdr3_nt: TGTGCCAGCATAGGAGGGACGTACATTCAGTACTTC
clone_size: NA
j_call: TRBJ2-4
d_call: NA
v_call: TRBV2

cdr3_aa: CASSFPARGDSYEQYF
cdr3_nt: TGTGCCAGCAGCTTCCCAGCGCGGGGGGACTCCTACGAGCAGTACTTC
clone_size: few
j_call: TRBJ2-7
d_call: TRBD2
v_call: TRBV7-6

cdr3_aa: CASSFGPDTQYF
cdr3_nt: TGTGCCAGCAGTTTTGGGCCAGATACGCAGTATTTT
clone_size: NA
j_call: TRBJ2-3
d_call: NA
v_call: TRBV6-6

cdr3_aa: CASSIHPSGRGGYEQYF
cdr3_nt: TGTGCCAGCAGCATCCATCCGTCCGGAAGGGGGGGGTACGAGCAGTACTTC
clone_size: NA
j_call: TRBJ2-7
d_call: NA
v_call: TRBV11-1

cdr3_aa: CASGSGQGTMNTEAFF
cdr3_nt: TGTGCCAGCGGCTCGGGACAGGGAACTATGAACACTGAAGCTTTCTTT
clone_size: NA
j_call: TRBJ1-1
d_call: TRBD1
v_call: TRBV27

cdr3_aa: CASTPPRRNTEAFF
cdr3_nt: TGTGCCAGCACCCCCCCTCGGAGGAACACTGAAGCTTTCTTT
clone_size: NA
j_call: TRBJ1-1
d_call: NA
v_call: TRBV28

cdr3_aa: CASSEARGKNTEAFF
cdr3_nt: TGTGCCAGCAGTGAAGCTAGGGGTAAGAACACTGAAGCTTTCTTT
clone_size: NA
j_call: TRBJ1-1
d_call: NA
v_call: TRBV2

cdr3_aa: CASSRTGERGGAQETQYF
cdr3_nt: TGTGCCAGCAGCCGGACAGGCGAGCGGGGGGGGGCACAAGAGACCCAGTACTTC
clone_size: NA
j_call: TRBJ2-5
d_call: TRBD2
v_call: TRBV7-9

cdr3_aa: CAWAAGLNNEKLFF
cdr3_nt: TGTGCCTGGGCCGCAGGACTCAATAATGAAAAACTGTTTTTT
clone_size: NA
j_call: TRBJ1-4
d_call: NA
v_call: TRBV30

cdr3_aa: CASSWKTGKDNSPLHF
cdr3_nt: TGTGCCAGCAGTTGGAAGACAGGGAAGGATAATTCACCCCTCCACTTT
clone_size: NA
j_call: TRBJ1-6
d_call: TRBD1
v_call: TRBV28

cdr3_aa: CASSSPLAGGSYNEQFF
cdr3_nt: TGTGCCAGCAGCTCCCCCCTAGCGGGGGGATCTTACAATGAGCAGTTCTTC
clone_size: NA
j_call: TRBJ2-1
d_call: TRBD2
v_call: TRBV11-1

cdr3_aa: CASSPTDGVVYGYTF
cdr3_nt: TGTGCCAGCAGCCCGACCGACGGAGTGGTCTATGGCTACACCTTC
clone_size: NA
j_call: TRBJ1-2
d_call: NA
v_call: TRBV9

cdr3_aa: CASRPFGQSMGSPLHF
cdr3_nt: TGTGCCAGCAGACCTTTTGGACAGTCGATGGGATCACCCCTCCACTTT
clone_size: NA
j_call: TRBJ1-6
d_call: NA
v_call: TRBV2

cdr3_aa: CSARSGSEQFF
cdr3_nt: TGCAGCGCCCGCTCTGGCAGTGAGCAGTTCTTC
clone_size: few
j_call: TRBJ2-1
d_call: NA
v_call: TRBV29-1

cdr3_aa: CASSPGTGVMSEQYF
cdr3_nt: TGTGCCAGCAGCCCCGGGACAGGAGTGATGTCCGAGCAGTACTTC
clone_size: NA
j_call: TRBJ2-7
d_call: TRBD1
v_call: TRBV14

cdr3_aa: CASSRTGGNQPQHF
cdr3_nt: TGTGCCAGCAGCCGCACAGGGGGGAATCAGCCCCAGCATTTT
clone_size: NA
j_call: TRBJ1-5
d_call: TRBD1
v_call: TRBV4-2

cdr3_aa: CASSLRADGQEAFF
cdr3_nt: TGTGCCAGCAGCTTGCGAGCAGACGGACAAGAAGCTTTCTTT
clone_size: NA
j_call: TRBJ1-1
d_call: NA
v_call: TRBV7-3

cdr3_aa: CASSETGGPYNEQFF
cdr3_nt: TGTGCCAGCAGTGAAACGGGGGGGCCCTACAATGAGCAGTTCTTC
clone_size: NA
j_call: TRBJ2-1
d_call: TRBD2
v_call: TRBV2

cdr3_aa: CASSSSTYPNQPQHF
cdr3_nt: TGTGCCAGCAGTTCCTCAACATACCCCAATCAGCCCCAGCATTTT
clone_size: NA
j_call: TRBJ1-5
d_call: NA
v_call: TRBV27

cdr3_aa: CASSLVPDRYNEQFF
cdr3_nt: TGTGCCAGCAGCTTAGTGCCGGACAGATACAATGAGCAGTTCTTC
clone_size: NA
j_call: TRBJ2-1
d_call: NA
v_call: TRBV7-6

cdr3_aa: CASSPRTGRETGELFF
cdr3_nt: TGTGCCAGCAGCCCACGGACAGGGAGGGAGACCGGGGAGCTGTTTTTT
clone_size: NA
j_call: TRBJ2-2
d_call: NA
v_call: TRBV9

cdr3_aa: CASSFAGYNSPLHF
cdr3_nt: TGTGCCAGCAGTTTTGCGGGCTATAATTCACCCCTCCACTTT
clone_size: NA
j_call: TRBJ1-6
d_call: NA
v_call: TRBV28

cdr3_aa: CASSRGAYEQYF
cdr3_nt: TGTGCCAGCAGTCGGGGGGCCTACGAGCAGTACTTC
clone_size: NA
j_call: TRBJ2-7
d_call: TRBD2
v_call: TRBV7-2